The 25 T cell receptor beta chains listed next were all sequenced from one sample in a study of T cells in Graves' hyperthyroidism and ophthalmopathy. Amplification of TCR beta CDR3 regions used RNA as the template. The HTBI primer set served for first-round RT-PCR of the TCR CDR3. A single record per CDR3 protein comes from TCRdb applying MiXCR to the multiplex PCR reads. The sample lists about 840,000 distinct CDR3 sequences, 38% occurring once. The sample taken for sequencing was blood. These receptors were obtained from a young man with Graves' hyperthyroidism.

V gene TRBV20-1 combines with J gene TRBJ2-7; D could derive from TRBD1 or TRBD2 (5 bases each). Trimming took off 7 bases at V and 2 bases at J, with 15 bases between the two ends. Germline CDR1 DFQATT, CDR2 SNEGSKA (reference sequence). The CDR3 loop spans 13 amino acids. The CDR3 here is CSVPFGDPYEQYF. The CDR3 bases are TGCAGTGTTCCTTTCGGGGACCCCTACGAGCAGTACTTC.

This chain links TRBV2 with TRBJ1-3; D gene unclear. Germline V gives CDR1 SNHLY, CDR2 FYNNEI. V was trimmed by 1 base and J by 0 bases, leaving 7 bases between them. This CDR3 region has 15 residues. CDR3 protein: CASSEDSDSGNTIYF. The CDR3 DNA sequence: TGTGCCAGCAGTGAAGACAGCGACTCTGGAAACACCATATATTTT.

This clonotype came up a few times. The V call is TRBV5-1, the J call TRBJ1-6, with 7 bases lining up with TRBD1. Unmatched junction bases numbered 13, after V lost 4 bases and J lost 6 bases. This CDR3 region has 17 residues. Germline CDR1 and CDR2: SGHRS and YFSETQ. The CDR3 DNA reads TGCGCCAGCAGCCCAATCCTCCGGGACAGCGTTAATTCACCCCTCCACTTT. It translates to CASSPILRDSVNSPLHF.

This clonotype was seen only once. The rearrangement uses TRBV29-1 and TRBJ1-2; D is unresolved. The CDR3 extends over 13 amino acids. V shed 8 bases and J shed 4 bases, with 17 bases lying between them. The V gene's germline CDR1 is SQVTM and CDR2 ANQGSEA. This CDR3 reads CSSLRRGLYGYTF. The CDR3, as DNA: TGCAGCAGTCTCCGGCGAGGGCTCTATGGCTACACCTTC.

This clonotype was seen repeatedly, ten times or more. The chain uses TRBV29-1 and TRBJ1-2; 7 bases map to TRBD1. CDR3 size: 12 residues. V gave up 3 bases and J gave up 6 bases; unmatched junction bases: 4. From germline, CDR1 is SQVTM and CDR2 ANQGSEA. The CDR3 loop is CSVETGRHGYTF. The CDR3 DNA follows: TGCAGCGTTGAGACAGGGCGGCATGGCTACACCTTC.

The genes are TRBV28 and TRBJ2-5; no definite D call. Germline CDR1 and CDR2: MDHEN and SYDVKM. V shed 4 bases and J shed 5 bases, with 11 bases lying between them. The CDR3 loop spans 13 amino acids. The CDR3 sequence is CASSSPKAETQYF. The DNA for the CDR3 is TGTGCCAGCAGTTCCCCGAAGGCGGAGACCCAGTACTTC.

This clonotype was observed at least ten times. The gene calls are TRBV7-9 and TRBJ1-2, with 7 positions matching TRBD1. J was trimmed by 2 bases and V by 8 bases; bases with no gene match: 5. The CDR3 length is 13 residues. CDR1 is SEHNR and CDR2 is FQNEAQ in the germline V gene (reference sequence). CDR3 bases: TGTGCCAGCCAGCAGGGGGGGAACTATGGCTACACCTTC. As protein: CASQQGGNYGYTF.

Here the CDR3 reads CASSIGETGPQETQYF. As DNA, the CDR3 is TGTGCCAGTAGTATCGGGGAGACAGGCCCACAAGAGACCCAGTACTTC. This chain uses TRBV19 with TRBJ2-5; perhaps TRBD1 as D (6 bases). Germline V gene sequence: CDR1 LNHDA, CDR2 SQIVND (reference sequence). Trimming left V 3 bases short and J 2 bases short, with 16 bases between. The CDR3 contains 16 residues.

This clonotype was detected many times. This sequence joins TRBV2 and TRBJ1-3; TRBD1 is a possible D gene (5 bases). CDR3 length: 10 residues. Germline assignment: CDR1 SNHLY and CDR2 FYNNEI. The ends were cut back, 8 bases at V and 7 bases at J, with 6 bases in the middle. The CDR3 DNA reads TGTGCCAGCGAGGGGAACACCATATATTTT. It specifies CASEGNTIYF. Drawing the rest from reference TRBV2 and TRBJ1-3, the complete variable domain is EPEVTQTPSHQVTQMGQEVILRCVPISNHLYFYWYRQILGQKVEFLVSFYNNEISEKSEIFDDQFSVERPDGSNFTLKIRSTKLEDSAMYFCASEGNTIYFGEGSWLTVV.

The chain has TRBV2 and TRBJ2-7; 9 bases align to TRBD1. There are 15 residues in the CDR3. Germline CDR1 reads SNHLY; CDR2 reads FYNNEI. With V trimmed by 0 bases and J by 3 bases, 3 bases remained unmatched. CDR3 in amino acids: CASSEAGTGIYEQYF. The CDR3 bases are TGTGCCAGCAGTGAAGCCGGGACAGGGATCTACGAGCAGTACTTC. The full variable domain, its missing parts supplied by reference TRBV2 and TRBJ2-7, is EPEVTQTPSHQVTQMGQEVILRCVPISNHLYFYWYRQILGQKVEFLVSFYNNEISEKSEIFDDQFSVERPDGSNFTLKIRSTKLEDSAMYFCASSEAGTGIYEQYFGPGTRLTVT.

The genes are TRBV28 and TRBJ1-5; 10 bases map to TRBD1. The V and J ends lost 7 bases and 5 bases, in that order; junction bases with no gene match: 5. Germline CDR1 reads MDHEN; CDR2 reads SYDVKM. The CDR3 runs 14 residues. The CDR3 loop reads CASNRDRGDQPQHF. The CDR3 nucleotides read TGTGCCAGCAACAGGGACAGGGGTGATCAGCCCCAGCATTTT. The variable domain in full, completed from reference TRBV28 and TRBJ1-5, reads DVKVTQSSRYLVKRTGEKVFLECVQDMDHENMFWYRQDPGLGLRLIYFSYDVKMKEKGDIPEGYSVSREKKERFSLILESASTNQTSMYLCASNRDRGDQPQHFGDGTRLSIL.

This clonotype was picked up many times. The genes are TRBV6-4 and TRBJ2-2, with D unclear. The ends were cut back, 2 bases at V and 3 bases at J, with 4 bases in the middle. Germline loops: CDR1 MRHNA, CDR2 SNTAGT. CDR3 size: 13 residues. The CDR3 sequence: CASSDGDTGELFF. The CDR3, as DNA: TGTGCCAGCAGTGACGGAGACACCGGGGAGCTGTTTTTT.

The chain recombines TRBV9 with TRBJ2-2; TRBD1 matches at 7 bases. Germline V gives CDR1 SGDLS, CDR2 YYNGEE. The CDR3 length is 15 residues. J gave up 2 bases and V 5 bases, and 6 bases lay outside the gene matches. The CDR3 DNA sequence: TGTGCCAGCAGTTTTGGACAGGTTAACACCGGGGAGCTGTTTTTT. Amino acid sequence: CASSFGQVNTGELFF.

This clonotype appeared many times. V gene TRBV2 combines with J gene TRBJ2-5; D gene unclear. This CDR3 contains 13 residues. The V gene lost 7 bases and the J gene lost 5 bases, with 14 bases spanning the gap. From germline, CDR1 is SNHLY and CDR2 FYNNEI. CDR3 sequence reads: CASKRLPGETQYF. The CDR3 region has the DNA TGTGCCAGCAAGAGGCTTCCTGGGGAGACCCAGTACTTC.

The chain couples TRBV6-4 to TRBJ2-2; D perhaps matches TRBD1 (6 bases). The CDR3 runs to 15 residues. Germline V CDR1 and CDR2: MRHNA, SNTAGT. V was clipped by 3 bases and J by 4 bases, with 12 bases between them. The CDR3 reads CASSEQGFGTGELFF. CDR3 DNA sequence: TGTGCCAGCAGTGAACAGGGTTTCGGCACCGGGGAGCTGTTTTTT.

The chain couples TRBV7-8 to TRBJ2-5, with D hard to call. V gave up 5 bases and J gave up 5 bases, with 15 bases separating them. This CDR3 is built from 14 residues. In germline, CDR1 is SGHVS, CDR2 FQNEAQ. In DNA form, the CDR3 reads TGTGCCAGCAGCAAACAGAACACCGGGGAGACCCAGTACTTC. Amino acid sequence: CASSKQNTGETQYF.

This clonotype was seen more than once but under ten times. The junction and the germline gene differ at one end; a read error may be behind it. This sequence joins TRBV7-9 and TRBJ1-2; D remains unclear. This CDR3 comprises 13 residues. The V gene's germline CDR1 is SEHNR and CDR2 FQNEAQ (reference sequence). CDR3 loop: CASSLDAGDGYTF. The DNA of the CDR3 is TGTGCCAGCAGTTTAGACGCAGGTGATGGCTACACCTTC.

The chain carries TRBV11-1 and TRBJ2-7, with TRBD2 matching 7 bases. The germline V gene has CDR1 SGHAT and CDR2 FQDESV (reference sequence). Germline trimming cut 3 bases from V and 4 bases from J; bases unmatched to any gene: 15. This CDR3 spans 17 amino acids. The DNA of the CDR3 is TGTGCCAGCAGCTTCAAGTGGGCCGGGGACTACGTTTACGAGCAGTACTTC. It is translated as CASSFKWAGDYVYEQYF. The variable domain in full, completed from reference TRBV11-1 and TRBJ2-7, reads EAEVAQSPRYKITEKSQAVAFWCDPISGHATLYWYRQILGQGPELLVQFQDESVVDDSQLPKDRFSAERLKGVDSTLKIQPAELGDSAMYLCASSFKWAGDYVYEQYFGPGTRLTVT.

The genes are TRBV9 and TRBJ2-7; maybe TRBD2 (7 bases). Trimming took 3 bases from V and 3 from J, leaving 16 bases between them. Germline-derived CDR1 and CDR2 are SGDLS and YYNGEE. The CDR3 covers 15 residues. The CDR3: CASSAGGGNYYEQYF. The CDR3 DNA sequence: TGTGCCAGCAGCGCGGGGGGCGGGAATTACTACGAGCAGTACTTC.

Many counts were recorded for this clonotype. This chain connects TRBV7-2 to TRBJ1-5, with 8 bases fitting TRBD1. The ends lost 6 bases at V and 6 bases at J; junction bases unmatched: 7. The CDR3 extends over 14 amino acids. CDR1 is SGHTA, CDR2 FQGNSA, per germline. CDR3 loop: CASSLQGAAQPQHF. CDR3 in DNA: TGTGCCAGCAGTCTTCAGGGGGCCGCTCAGCCCCAGCATTTT. Supplemented by reference TRBV7-2 and TRBJ1-5, the full variable domain reads GAGVSQSPSNKVTEKGKDVELRCDPISGHTALYWYRQSLGQGLEFLIYFQGNSAPDKSGLPSDRFSAERTGGSVSTLTIQRTQQEDSAVYLCASSLQGAAQPQHFGDGTRLSIL.

V gene TRBV2 combines with J gene TRBJ2-7; 8 bases agree with TRBD1. CDR1 is SNHLY, CDR2 FYNNEI, per germline. The J segment lost 3 bases and the V segment lost 8 bases, leaving 15 bases of the junction unmatched. There are 16 residues in the CDR3. DNA of the CDR3: TGTGCCAGCTCCCGGACAGGGTCCGCCTCAATCTACGAGCAGTACTTC. Its protein is CASSRTGSASIYEQYF.

The chain joins TRBV2 to TRBJ2-7; D assignment may be TRBD1 or TRBD2 (5 bases each). The length of the CDR3 is 15 residues. Germline V CDR1 and CDR2: SNHLY, FYNNEI. Trimming took 4 bases from V and 2 from J, leaving 15 bases between them. The CDR3 coding sequence is TGTGCCAGCAGTGCTACCACGGGGCGAACCTACGAGCAGTACTTC. Residues: CASSATTGRTYEQYF.

This clonotype was counted a few times. V gene TRBV6-5 combines with J gene TRBJ1-6; perhaps TRBD1 as D (6 bases). Looked up from germline, CDR1 is MNHEY and CDR2 is SVGAGI. The CDR3 length is 14 residues. Trimming shortened V by 9 bases and J by 6 bases, and 15 bases separated the two germline ends. DNA for the CDR3: TGTGCCAGTTACTACAGGGTCGCTAATTCACCCCTCCACTTT. Amino acids: CASYYRVANSPLHF.

This clonotype turned up a few times. The chain carries TRBV10-3 and TRBJ1-1; D gene ambiguous. The germline CDR1 and CDR2 sequences are ENHRY and SYGVKD. This CDR3 has 10 residues. V shed 10 bases and J shed 2 bases, with 5 bases lying between them. The CDR3 region is CATLNTEAFF. The CDR3 DNA sequence: TGTGCCACCCTAAACACTGAAGCTTTCTTT.

V usage is TRBV9 and J usage is TRBJ1-1, with 9 nucleotides matching TRBD1. The CDR3 totals 18 residues. Germline V gene sequence: CDR1 SGDLS, CDR2 YYNGEE. The V segment lost 0 bases and the J segment 0 bases; nucleotides outside the gene matches: 9. Here the CDR3 reads CASSVGGGTGSMNTEAFF. The CDR3 DNA reads as TGTGCCAGCAGCGTAGGTGGGGGGACAGGGTCTATGAACACTGAAGCTTTCTTT.